The rows below give T cell receptor beta chains drawn from one sample of a study of blood T cell repertoires in COVID-19. TCRdb's table, derived via immunoSEQ multiplex PCR, lists solely in-frame clones and lacks some. The sample holds about 160,000 clones, around 90% seen once. Sample: peripheral blood. The receptor source for this set is a woman aged 60-75 years who had recovered from COVID-19. CDR3s include the opening cysteine and the closing phenylalanine or tryptophan.

J gene: TRBJ2-5; CDR3 length: 15; V gene: TRBV5-1; CDR3 protein: CASSLVPSGGETQYF
J gene: TRBJ2-2; CDR3 length: 13; V gene: TRBV19; CDR3 protein: CATGTSGTGELFF
J gene: TRBJ2-1; CDR3 length: 15; V gene: TRBV4-1; CDR3 protein: CASSQDLTGGFEQFF
J gene: TRBJ1-3; CDR3 length: 14; V gene: TRBV7-9; CDR3 protein: CASSLDREGNTIYF
J gene: TRBJ1-2; CDR3 length: 14; V gene: TRBV5-1; CDR3 protein: CASSSLQGNYGYTF
J gene: TRBJ2-1; CDR3 length: 14; V gene: TRBV6-6; CDR3 protein: CASRRAGDYNEQFF
J gene: TRBJ2-3; CDR3 length: 17; V gene: TRBV4-1; CDR3 protein: CASSLTRRGLSTDTQYF
J gene: TRBJ2-1; CDR3 length: 15; V gene: TRBV5-4; CDR3 protein: CASSLETPTYNEQFF
J gene: TRBJ2-3; CDR3 length: 14; V gene: TRBV7-9; CDR3 protein: CASAGDDGSDTQYF
J gene: TRBJ1-5; CDR3 length: 15; V gene: TRBV19; CDR3 protein: CASKTGTIANQPQHF
J gene: TRBJ2-5; CDR3 length: 14; V gene: TRBV9; CDR3 protein: CASSDGVGQETQYF
J gene: TRBJ2-2; CDR3 length: 17; V gene: TRBV7-7; CDR3 protein: CASSLRVTSGATGELFF
J gene: TRBJ1-1; CDR3 length: 17; V gene: TRBV5-1; CDR3 protein: CASSRNGGPALDTEAFF
J gene: TRBJ1-5; CDR3 length: 13; V gene: TRBV4-1; CDR3 protein: CASSQDRNQPQHF
J gene: TRBJ2-3; CDR3 length: 15; V gene: TRBV5-1; CDR3 protein: CASSLGAGGGDTQYF
J gene: TRBJ2-7; CDR3 length: 13; V gene: TRBV28; CDR3 protein: CASSRDRASEQYF
J gene: TRBJ2-3; CDR3 length: 14; V gene: TRBV2; CDR3 protein: CASKRGVSGDTQYF
J gene: TRBJ1-3; CDR3 length: 16; V gene: TRBV15; CDR3 protein: CATSRDRAGTGNTIYF
J gene: TRBJ1-5; CDR3 length: 13; V gene: TRBV19; CDR3 protein: CASSMDRVQPQHF
J gene: TRBJ1-2; CDR3 length: 13; V gene: TRBV9; CDR3 protein: CASSVDTNYGYTF
J gene: TRBJ1-2; CDR3 length: 15; V gene: TRBV21-1; CDR3 protein: CASSQQGLANYGYTF
J gene: TRBJ1-1; CDR3 length: 13; V gene: TRBV4-1; CDR3 protein: CASSRTGETEAFF
J gene: TRBJ1-1; CDR3 length: 14; V gene: TRBV2; CDR3 protein: CASRIETGNTEAFF
J gene: TRBJ1-3; CDR3 length: 16; V gene: TRBV5-1; CDR3 protein: CASSGGQVQTGNTIYF
J gene: TRBJ2-3; CDR3 length: 21; V gene: TRBV7-8; CDR3 protein: CASSARVSLASGGASTDTQYF
J gene: TRBJ1-4; CDR3 length: 15; V gene: TRBV7-8; CDR3 protein: CASSLAASTNEKLFF
J gene: TRBJ1-4; CDR3 length: 15; V gene: TRBV5-1; CDR3 protein: CASSRTGDAGEKLFF
J gene: TRBJ1-6; CDR3 length: 15; V gene: TRBV4-3; CDR3 protein: CASSLEGGRNSPLHF
J gene: TRBJ1-4; CDR3 length: 13; V gene: TRBV28; CDR3 protein: CASRTGENEKLFF
J gene: TRBJ2-1; CDR3 length: 13; V gene: TRBV28; CDR3 protein: CASSSGLAGEQFF
J gene: TRBJ2-7; CDR3 length: 15; V gene: TRBV9; CDR3 protein: CASSVAGGEAYEQYF
J gene: TRBJ1-2; CDR3 length: 15; V gene: TRBV11-1; CDR3 protein: CASSRGTGAFYGYTF
J gene: TRBJ2-3; CDR3 length: 12; V gene: TRBV24-1; CDR3 protein: CATSDFIDTQYF
J gene: TRBJ1-1; CDR3 length: 13; V gene: TRBV5-1; CDR3 protein: CASSRSGDTEAFF
J gene: TRBJ2-5; CDR3 length: 17; V gene: TRBV4-1; CDR3 protein: CASSQAWGQGFQETQYF
J gene: TRBJ1-2; CDR3 length: 14; V gene: TRBV5-5; CDR3 protein: CASSQNPGDYGYTF
J gene: TRBJ2-3; CDR3 length: 14; V gene: TRBV5-1; CDR3 protein: CASSTGTIPDTQYF
J gene: TRBJ1-4; CDR3 length: 15; V gene: TRBV7-8; CDR3 protein: CASSRPGAYGEKLFF
J gene: TRBJ2-7; CDR3 length: 12; V gene: TRBV2; CDR3 protein: CASSEYIGEKYF
J gene: TRBJ2-1; CDR3 length: 12; V gene: TRBV10-3; CDR3 protein: CAISVQYNEQFF
J gene: TRBJ2-5; CDR3 length: 16; V gene: TRBV24-1; CDR3 protein: CATISPGQGKQETQYF
J gene: TRBJ2-5; CDR3 length: 15; V gene: TRBV28; CDR3 protein: CASSVSGGHQETQYF
J gene: TRBJ1-6; CDR3 length: 15; V gene: TRBV5-1; CDR3 protein: CASSLAGRGRSPLHF
J gene: TRBJ1-5; CDR3 length: 13; V gene: TRBV10-3; CDR3 protein: CAISEYTNQPQHF